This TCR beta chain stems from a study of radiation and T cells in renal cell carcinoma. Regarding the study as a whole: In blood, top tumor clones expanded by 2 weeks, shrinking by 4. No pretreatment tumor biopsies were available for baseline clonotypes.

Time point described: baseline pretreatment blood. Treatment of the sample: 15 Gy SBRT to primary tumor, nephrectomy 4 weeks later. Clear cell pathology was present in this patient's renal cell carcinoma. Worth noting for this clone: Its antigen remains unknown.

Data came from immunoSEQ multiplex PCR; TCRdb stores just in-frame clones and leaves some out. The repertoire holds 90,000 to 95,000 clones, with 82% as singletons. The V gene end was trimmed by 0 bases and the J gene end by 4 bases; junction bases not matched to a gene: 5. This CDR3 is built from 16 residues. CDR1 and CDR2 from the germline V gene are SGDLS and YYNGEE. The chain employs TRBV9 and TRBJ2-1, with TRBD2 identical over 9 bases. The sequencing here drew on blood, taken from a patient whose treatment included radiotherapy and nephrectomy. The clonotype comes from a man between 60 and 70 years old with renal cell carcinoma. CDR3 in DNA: TGTGCCAGCAGCGTAGGGGGTAGCGGGAGTTACAATGAGCAGTTCTTC. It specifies CASSVGGSGSYNEQFF.